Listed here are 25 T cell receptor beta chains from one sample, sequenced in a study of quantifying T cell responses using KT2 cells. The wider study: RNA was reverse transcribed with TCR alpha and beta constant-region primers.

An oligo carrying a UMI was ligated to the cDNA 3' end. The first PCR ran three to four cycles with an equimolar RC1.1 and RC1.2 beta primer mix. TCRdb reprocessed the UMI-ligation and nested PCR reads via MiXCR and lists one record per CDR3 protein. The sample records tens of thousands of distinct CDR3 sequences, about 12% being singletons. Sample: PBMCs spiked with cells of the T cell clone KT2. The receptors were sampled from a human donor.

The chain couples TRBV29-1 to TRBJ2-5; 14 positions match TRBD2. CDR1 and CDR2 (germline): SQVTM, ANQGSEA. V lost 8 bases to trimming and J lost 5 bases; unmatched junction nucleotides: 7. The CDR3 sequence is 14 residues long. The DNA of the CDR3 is TGCAGCTCAACGGGACTAGCGGGAGCGGAGACCCAGTACTTC. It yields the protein CSSTGLAGAETQYF.

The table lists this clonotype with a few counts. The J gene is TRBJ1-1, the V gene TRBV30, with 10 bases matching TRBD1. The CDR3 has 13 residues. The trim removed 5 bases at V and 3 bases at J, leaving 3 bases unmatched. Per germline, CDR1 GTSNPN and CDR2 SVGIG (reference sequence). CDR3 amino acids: CAWGTGVDTEAFF. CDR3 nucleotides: TGTGCCTGGGGGACAGGGGTGGACACTGAAGCTTTCTTT.

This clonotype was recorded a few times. CDR3 protein: CASSSGTGRRKAFF. In nucleotides, the CDR3 is TGTGCCAGCAGCTCCGGGACAGGGCGCCGAAAAGCTTTCTTT. The J gene is TRBJ1-1, the V gene TRBV12-3 or TRBV12-4, with 9 nucleotides matching TRBD1. V was clipped by 6 bases and J by 9 bases; unmatched bases: 11. CDR3 length: 14 residues.

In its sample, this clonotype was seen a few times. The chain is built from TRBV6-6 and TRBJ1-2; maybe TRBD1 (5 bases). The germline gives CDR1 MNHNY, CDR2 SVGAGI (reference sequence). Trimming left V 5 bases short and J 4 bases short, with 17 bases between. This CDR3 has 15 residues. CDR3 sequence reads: CASSPLGVGAYGYTF. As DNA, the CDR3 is TGTGCCAGCAGTCCCTTAGGGGTGGGAGCCTATGGCTACACCTTC.

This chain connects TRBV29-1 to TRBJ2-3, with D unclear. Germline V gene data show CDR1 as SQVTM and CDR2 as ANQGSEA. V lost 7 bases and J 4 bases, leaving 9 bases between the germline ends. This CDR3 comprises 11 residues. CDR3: CSASGADTQYF. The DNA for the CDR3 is TGCAGCGCCTCTGGGGCAGATACGCAGTATTTT.

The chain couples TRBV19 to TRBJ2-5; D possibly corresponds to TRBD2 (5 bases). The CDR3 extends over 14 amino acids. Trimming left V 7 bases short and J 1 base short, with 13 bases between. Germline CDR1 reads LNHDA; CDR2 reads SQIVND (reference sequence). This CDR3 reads CASNKGARQETQYF. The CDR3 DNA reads TGTGCCAGTAATAAGGGAGCCCGCCAAGAGACCCAGTACTTC.

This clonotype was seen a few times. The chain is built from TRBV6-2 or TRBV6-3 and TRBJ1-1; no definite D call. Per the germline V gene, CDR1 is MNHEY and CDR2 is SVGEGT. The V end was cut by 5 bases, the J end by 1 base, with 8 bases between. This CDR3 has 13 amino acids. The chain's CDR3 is CASSPTENTEAFF. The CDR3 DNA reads TGTGCCAGCAGTCCTACAGAGAACACTGAAGCTTTCTTT.

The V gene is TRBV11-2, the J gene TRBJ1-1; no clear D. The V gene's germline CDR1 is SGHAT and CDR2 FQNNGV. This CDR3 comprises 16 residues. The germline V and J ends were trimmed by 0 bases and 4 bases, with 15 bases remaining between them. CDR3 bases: TGTGCCAGCAGCTTAGAATTTGGCCAGAGAACCACTGAAGCTTTCTTT. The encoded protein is CASSLEFGQRTTEAFF.

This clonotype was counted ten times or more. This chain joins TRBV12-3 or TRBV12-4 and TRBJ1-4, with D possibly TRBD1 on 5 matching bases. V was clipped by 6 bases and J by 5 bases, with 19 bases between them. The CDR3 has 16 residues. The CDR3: CASSPSGASSNEKLFF. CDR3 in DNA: TGTGCCAGCAGCCCCAGCGGGGCATCCAGCAATGAAAAACTGTTTTTT.

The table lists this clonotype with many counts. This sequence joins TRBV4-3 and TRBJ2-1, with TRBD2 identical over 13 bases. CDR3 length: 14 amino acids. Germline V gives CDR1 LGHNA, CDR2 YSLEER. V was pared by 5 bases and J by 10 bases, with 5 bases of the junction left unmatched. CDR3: CASSFGTSGKEQFF. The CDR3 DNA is TGCGCCAGCAGCTTTGGGACTAGCGGGAAGGAGCAGTTCTTC.

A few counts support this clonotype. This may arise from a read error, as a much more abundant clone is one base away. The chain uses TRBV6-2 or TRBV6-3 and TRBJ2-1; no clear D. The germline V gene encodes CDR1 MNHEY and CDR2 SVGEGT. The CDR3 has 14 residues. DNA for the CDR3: TGTGCCAGCAATGGAGTTAACACGTGGAATGAGAAGTTCTTC. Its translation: CASNGVNTWNEKFF.

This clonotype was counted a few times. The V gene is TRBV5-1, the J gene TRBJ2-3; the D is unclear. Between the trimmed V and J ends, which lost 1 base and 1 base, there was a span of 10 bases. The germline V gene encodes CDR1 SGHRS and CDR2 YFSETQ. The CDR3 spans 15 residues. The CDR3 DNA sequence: TGCGCCAGCAGCTTGACCGGCACAGGCACAGATACGCAGTATTTT. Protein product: CASSLTGTGTDTQYF.

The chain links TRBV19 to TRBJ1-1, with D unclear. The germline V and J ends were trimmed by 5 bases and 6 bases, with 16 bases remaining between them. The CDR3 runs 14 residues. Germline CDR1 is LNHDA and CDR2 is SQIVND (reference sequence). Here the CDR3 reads CASSGQKGHSEAFF. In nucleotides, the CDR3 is TGTGCCAGTAGTGGGCAAAAAGGGCATTCTGAAGCTTTCTTT. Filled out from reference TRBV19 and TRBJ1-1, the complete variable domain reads DGGITQSPKYLFRKEGQNVTLSCEQNLNHDAMYWYRQDPGQGLRLIYYSQIVNDFQKGDIAEGYSVSREKKESFPLTVTSAQKNPTAFYLCASSGQKGHSEAFFGQGTRLTVV.

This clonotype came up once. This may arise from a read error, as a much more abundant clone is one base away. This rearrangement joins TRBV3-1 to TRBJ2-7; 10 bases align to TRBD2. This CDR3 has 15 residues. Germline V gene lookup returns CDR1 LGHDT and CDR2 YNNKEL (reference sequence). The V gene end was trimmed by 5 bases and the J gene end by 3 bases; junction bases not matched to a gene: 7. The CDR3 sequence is CASSSRASGGYEQYF. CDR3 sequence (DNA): TGTGCCAGCAGCTCCCGTGCTAGCGGGGGCTACGAGCAGTACTTC.

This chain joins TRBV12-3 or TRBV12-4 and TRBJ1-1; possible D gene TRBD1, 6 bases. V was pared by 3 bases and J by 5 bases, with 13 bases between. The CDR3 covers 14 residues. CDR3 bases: TGTGCCAGCAGTTTTAACAGGGTGGATACTGAAGCTTTCTTT. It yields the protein CASSFNRVDTEAFF.

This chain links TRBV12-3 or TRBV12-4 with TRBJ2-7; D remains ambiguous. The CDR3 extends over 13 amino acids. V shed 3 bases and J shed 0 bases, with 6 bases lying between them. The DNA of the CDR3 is TGTGCCAGCAGTTTTTCTAGCTCCTACGAGCAGTACTTC. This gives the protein CASSFSSSYEQYF.

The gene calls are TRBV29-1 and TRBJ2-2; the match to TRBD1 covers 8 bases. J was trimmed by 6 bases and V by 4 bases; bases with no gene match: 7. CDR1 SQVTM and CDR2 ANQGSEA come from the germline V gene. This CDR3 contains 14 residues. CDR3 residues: CSVGVTGAPGELFF. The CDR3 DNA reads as TGCAGCGTTGGTGTGACAGGGGCCCCCGGGGAGCTGTTTTTT.

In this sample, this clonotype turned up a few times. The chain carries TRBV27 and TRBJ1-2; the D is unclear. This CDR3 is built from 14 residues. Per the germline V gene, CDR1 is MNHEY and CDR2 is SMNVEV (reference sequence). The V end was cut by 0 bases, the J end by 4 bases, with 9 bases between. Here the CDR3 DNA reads TGTGCCAGCAGTTTATCTCAGAATACCTATGGCTACACCTTC. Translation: CASSLSQNTYGYTF.

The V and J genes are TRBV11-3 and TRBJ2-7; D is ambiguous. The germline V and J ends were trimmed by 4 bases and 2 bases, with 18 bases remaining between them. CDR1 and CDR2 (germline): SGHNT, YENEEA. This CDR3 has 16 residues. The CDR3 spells CASSSPWPTATYEQYF. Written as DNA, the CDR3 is TGTGCCAGCAGCTCACCTTGGCCCACGGCTACCTACGAGCAGTACTTC.

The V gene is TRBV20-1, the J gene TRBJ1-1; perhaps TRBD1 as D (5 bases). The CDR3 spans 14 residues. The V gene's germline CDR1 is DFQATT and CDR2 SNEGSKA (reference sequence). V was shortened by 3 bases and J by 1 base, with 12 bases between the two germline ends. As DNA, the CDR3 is TGCAGTGCTAGGGAGGGGATCGGGAACACTGAAGCTTTCTTT. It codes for CSAREGIGNTEAFF.

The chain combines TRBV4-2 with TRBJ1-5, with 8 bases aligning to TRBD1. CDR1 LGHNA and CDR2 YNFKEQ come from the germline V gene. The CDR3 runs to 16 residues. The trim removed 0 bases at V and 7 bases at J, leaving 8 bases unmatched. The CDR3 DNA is TGTGCCAGCAGCCAAGATCTGACAGGGGTAGGCCAGCCCCAGCATTTT. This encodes CASSQDLTGVGQPQHF.

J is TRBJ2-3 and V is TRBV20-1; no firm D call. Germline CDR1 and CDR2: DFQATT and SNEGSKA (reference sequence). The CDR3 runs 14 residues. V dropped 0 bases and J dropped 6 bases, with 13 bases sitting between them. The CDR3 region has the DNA TGCAGTGCTAGAGATGCCCGAGCTGGGGATACGCAGTATTTT. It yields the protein CSARDARAGDTQYF.

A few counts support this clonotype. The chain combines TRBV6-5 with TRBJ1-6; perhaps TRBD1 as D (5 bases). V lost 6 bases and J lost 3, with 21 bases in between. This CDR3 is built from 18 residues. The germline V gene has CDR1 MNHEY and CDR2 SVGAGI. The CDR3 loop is CASRRVRAPIVYNSPLHF. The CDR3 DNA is TGTGCCAGCAGGAGAGTCAGGGCACCTATCGTCTATAATTCACCCCTCCACTTT.

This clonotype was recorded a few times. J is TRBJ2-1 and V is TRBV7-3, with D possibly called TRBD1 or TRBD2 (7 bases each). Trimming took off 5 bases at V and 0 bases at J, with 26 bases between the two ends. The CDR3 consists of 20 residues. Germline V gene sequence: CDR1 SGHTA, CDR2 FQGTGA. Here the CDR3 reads CASSPGQDYLAGSSYNEQFF. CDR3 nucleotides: TGTGCCAGCAGCCCAGGACAGGATTACTTAGCGGGTAGCTCCTACAATGAGCAGTTCTTC.

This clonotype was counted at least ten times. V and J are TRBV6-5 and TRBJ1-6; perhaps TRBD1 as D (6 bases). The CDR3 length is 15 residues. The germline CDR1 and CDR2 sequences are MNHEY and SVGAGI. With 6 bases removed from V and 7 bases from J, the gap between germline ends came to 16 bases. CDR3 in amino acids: CASSSPGQRNSPLHF. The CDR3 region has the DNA TGTGCCAGCAGCTCGCCTGGACAGCGCAATTCACCCCTCCACTTT.